A selection of T cell receptor beta chains follows, all from one sample in a study of shared clonotypes between healthy human individuals. Here immunoSEQ multiplex PCR was the method, and the copy in TCRdb shows in-frame clones only, minus some. The table lists roughly 650,000 clones, roughly 95% of them singletons. Sequences were obtained from naive CD8+ T cells sorted from blood. Receptor source: a woman aged 30 to 39 in good health. Both conserved end residues are part of each CDR3. The order of the fields is D gene, J gene, clone size, V gene, CDR3 DNA, CDR3 protein. The D gene is left open where the match is weak. Not every row has a clone size; where given, it reads once, few, many or a size class.

TRBD2,TRBJ2-7,NA,TRBV2,TGTGCCAGTTGGGCTGGGGGGGACTCCTACGAGCAGTACTTC,CASWAGGDSYEQYF
TRBD1,TRBJ2-7,NA,TRBV28,TGTGCCAGCCGGCTAAGACAGGGCCACGAGCAGTACTTC,CASRLRQGHEQYF
TRBD2,TRBJ2-1,once,TRBV4-2,TGTGCCAGCAGCCACGGGAGCGGGGGGGATTACAATGAGCAGTTCTTC,CASSHGSGGDYNEQFF
TRBD1,TRBJ1-1,NA,TRBV28,TGTGCCAGCTCCTCCCCCGGGACAGGGGGCACTGAAGCTTTCTTT,CASSSPGTGGTEAFF
NA,TRBJ1-5,NA,TRBV4-1,TGCGCCAGCAGCCAAGATAATGCCGGGGGCAATCAGCCCCAGCATTTT,CASSQDNAGGNQPQHF
TRBD1,TRBJ2-7,NA,TRBV2,TGTGCCAGCAGTAGATGGACAGGTCTCGGGGAGCAGTACTTC,CASSRWTGLGEQYF
NA,TRBJ1-2,NA,TRBV5-6,TGTGCCAGCAGCTTGGCGGCAGACGTCTATGGCTACACCTTC,CASSLAADVYGYTF
TRBD1,TRBJ1-2,NA,TRBV29-1,TGCAGCGTTGTGGGACAGTATGGCTACACCTTC,CSVVGQYGYTF
NA,TRBJ2-7,NA,TRBV28,TGTGCCAGCAGCGACTACGAGCAGTACTTC,CASSDYEQYF
TRBD2,TRBJ2-2,NA,TRBV5-6,TGTGCCAGCAGCCCGGGACTAGTTAACGGGGAGCTGTTTTTT,CASSPGLVNGELFF
NA,TRBJ2-3,NA,TRBV6-4,TGTGCCAGCCGTTACCCGGTGGATCGTACAGATACGCAGTATTTT,CASRYPVDRTDTQYF
TRBD2,TRBJ2-7,NA,TRBV5-5,TGTGCCAGCAGCTTCGCGGGAGGATTATACGAGCAGTACTTC,CASSFAGGLYEQYF
NA,TRBJ2-2,NA,TRBV10-3,TGTGCCATCCGGGACATTAACACCGGGGAGCTGTTTTTT,CAIRDINTGELFF
NA,TRBJ2-2,once,TRBV11-2,TGTGCCAGCAGCTTATGGACAGACCACTGGGCCGGGGAGCTGTTTTTT,CASSLWTDHWAGELFF
NA,TRBJ1-1,NA,TRBV7-9,TGTGCCAGCAGCTTAGGTGTACCTGAAGCTTTCTTT,CASSLGVPEAFF
NA,TRBJ2-4,NA,TRBV28,TGTGCCAGCAGTTTTGGCCGGAAAAACATTCAGTACTTC,CASSFGRKNIQYF
TRBD2,TRBJ2-2,few,TRBV4-1,TGCGCCAGCAGCCAATCCCGGACTAGCGGGAACACCGGGGAGCTGTTTTTT,CASSQSRTSGNTGELFF
TRBD2,TRBJ2-7,NA,TRBV28,TGTGCCAGTAGAAGAGCTAGCGGTTACGAGCAGTACTTC,CASRRASGYEQYF
NA,TRBJ2-1,NA,TRBV7-9,TGTGCCAGCGTAGCGGCGACCCAGTACAATGAGCAGTTCTTC,CASVAATQYNEQFF
NA,TRBJ2-1,NA,TRBV7-9,TGTGCCAGCAGCTTTTTGCAGTTCTTC,CASSFLQFF
NA,TRBJ1-5,NA,TRBV19,TGTGCCAGTAGGGACCGGGGAGATCAGCCCCAGCATTTT,CASRDRGDQPQHF
NA,TRBJ1-1,NA,TRBV19,TGTGCCAGTAGTATAGATCGAGACTATGAAGGGAACACTGAAGCTTTCTTT,CASSIDRDYEGNTEAFF
NA,TRBJ1-5,NA,TRBV28,TGTGCCAGCAGTTTCGGGGAGCCCCAGCATTTT,CASSFGEPQHF
TRBD2,TRBJ2-7,NA,TRBV2,TGTGCCAGCGTTAGCGGGCGAGAAACCTACGAGCAGTACTTC,CASVSGRETYEQYF
NA,TRBJ1-1,NA,TRBV10-1,TGCGCCAGCAGTGAGTCTGAGGGTATGACTGAAGCTTTCTTT,CASSESEGMTEAFF
NA,TRBJ1-1,NA,TRBV19,TGTGCCAGTTACAGGGAGATGGGGACTGAAGCTTTCTTT,CASYREMGTEAFF
NA,TRBJ2-1,NA,TRBV4-1,TGCGCCAGCAGCCATGGCGGAAACAATGAGCAGTTCTTC,CASSHGGNNEQFF
NA,TRBJ1-4,NA,TRBV5-6,TGTGCCAGCAGGAGGTGGGGGGCGGAGATTGCAACTAATGAAAAACTGTTTTTT,CASRRWGAEIATNEKLFF
TRBD1,TRBJ2-1,NA,TRBV5-6,TGTGCCAGCAGCAGGGACAGGAAATACAATGAGCAGTTCTTC,CASSRDRKYNEQFF
TRBD1,TRBJ2-1,NA,TRBV27,TGTGCCAGCAGTTTATTACAGGGGAGCGGATTCAACAATGAGCAGTTCTTC,CASSLLQGSGFNNEQFF
NA,TRBJ1-5,few,TRBV27,TGTGCCAGCAGCCCACCCGGGTCGCCCCAGCATTTT,CASSPPGSPQHF
NA,TRBJ2-7,NA,TRBV27,TGTGCCAGCAGTTTAAGGAGGACCTCCTACGAGCAGTACTTC,CASSLRRTSYEQYF
NA,TRBJ2-7,once,TRBV21-1,TGTGCCAGCAGCGCCTCGGACCGAAAGCATATCTCCTACGAGCAGTACTTC,CASSASDRKHISYEQYF
TRBD1,TRBJ2-7,NA,TRBV5-4,TGTGCCAGCAGCTCCTGGACCGACAGGGAAGACGAGCAGTACTTC,CASSSWTDREDEQYF
TRBD2,TRBJ2-2,NA,TRBV6-5,TGTGCCAGCACCCCTGGGGGGGTTGGCGGGGAGCTGTTTTTT,CASTPGGVGGELFF
TRBD2,TRBJ2-7,NA,TRBV11-2,TGTGCCAGCAGCCCGCTAGCGGGAGTTGAGCAGTACTTC,CASSPLAGVEQYF
NA,TRBJ2-5,NA,TRBV9,TGTGCCAGCACCGCCGGTGGGGGGGCTCCAGAGACCCAGTACTTC,CASTAGGGAPETQYF